The 25 T cell receptor beta chains given below trace back to one sample, sequenced in a study of identical twins. TCRdb processed the 5' RACE reads anew with MiXCR; each CDR3 protein has one entry. The data contain roughly 720,000 distinct CDR3 sequences, roughly 18% of them singletons. Separately, the same data were catalogued under a study of T cells expressing NK-cell markers.

The sequencing sample was made of PBMCs. The origin of the receptors is a woman younger than 30 in good health.

This clonotype was seen at least ten times. This chain joins TRBV29-1 and TRBJ2-3, with TRBD2 identical over 9 bases. The CDR3 has 16 residues. V trimming: 3 bases; J trimming: 6 bases; junction bases outside the gene matches: 13. From germline, CDR1 is SQVTM and CDR2 ANQGSEA. CDR3 loop: CSVEGSGGHQEDTQYF. The CDR3 bases are TGCAGCGTTGAGGGTAGCGGGGGACACCAGGAGGATACGCAGTATTTT.

This clonotype was counted only a few times. The chain recombines TRBV15 with TRBJ2-4; no definite D call. Trimming took 0 bases from V and 0 from J, leaving 6 bases between them. From germline, CDR1 is LNHNV and CDR2 YYDKDF (reference sequence). CDR3 length equals 15 residues. The CDR3 bases are TGTGCCACCAGCAGAGATATAGGAGCCAAAAACATTCAGTACTTC. Its translation is CATSRDIGAKNIQYF.

This clonotype came up many times. J is TRBJ2-7 and V is TRBV6-1, with a possible D match to TRBD1 (6 bases). The V gene's germline CDR1 is MNHNS and CDR2 SASEGT. The V end lost 6 bases, the J end lost 1 base, and 16 bases lay between the germline ends. The CDR3 has 15 amino acids. The chain's CDR3 is CASSNTGSWSYEQYF. In DNA form, the CDR3 reads TGTGCCAGCAGCAATACAGGGAGTTGGTCCTACGAGCAGTACTTC.

This clonotype was observed a few times. The V gene is TRBV9, the J gene TRBJ2-5; 9 bases are shared with TRBD2. The V gene's germline CDR1 is SGDLS and CDR2 YYNGEE. V dropped 4 bases and J dropped 3; count of bases not matched to a gene: 10. The CDR3 runs 16 residues. CDR3 loop: CASSSQAGGSEETQYF. In DNA, the CDR3 is TGTGCCAGCAGCTCCCAAGCGGGAGGATCCGAAGAGACCCAGTACTTC.

The genes are TRBV6-5 and TRBJ2-1, with TRBD2 identical over 7 bases. Trimming cost V 2 bases and J 1 base; bases outside gene matches: 5. Germline V CDR1 and CDR2: MNHEY, SVGAGI. The CDR3 sequence is 16 residues long. Here the CDR3 reads CASSYGAGASYNEQFF. The CDR3 bases are TGTGCCAGCAGTTACGGCGCGGGAGCTTCCTACAATGAGCAGTTCTTC.

This clonotype was counted only a few times. The chain employs TRBV20-1 and TRBJ2-1, with 12 positions matching TRBD2. Germline V gives CDR1 DFQATT, CDR2 SNEGSKA (reference sequence). The CDR3 spans 16 residues. With V trimmed by 5 bases and J by 8 bases, 13 bases remained unmatched. This CDR3 reads CSARPRLAGVRHEQFF. CDR3 in DNA: TGCAGTGCTCGACCTCGACTAGCGGGAGTAAGGCATGAGCAGTTCTTC.

This chain uses TRBV12-3 or TRBV12-4 with TRBJ1-2; D may be TRBD1 (5 bases). The V end lost 8 bases, the J end lost 5 bases, and 15 bases lay between the germline ends. The CDR3 totals 13 residues. CDR3 residues: CASSKTQGYGYTF. CDR3 bases: TGTGCCAGCTCCAAGACCCAGGGTTATGGCTACACCTTC.

This clonotype was found many times. This chain joins TRBV6-1 and TRBJ2-5; unclear D gene. In germline, CDR1 is MNHNS, CDR2 SASEGT. V dropped 5 bases and J dropped 4 bases, with 11 bases sitting between them. The CDR3 is 13 residues long. This CDR3 is CASSQYQAETQYF. DNA of the CDR3: TGTGCCAGCAGTCAATACCAAGCAGAGACCCAGTACTTC.

This clonotype has only a few counts. The CDR3, as DNA: TGTGCCAGCTCTGGGGGCAGTGTCCCTGGCTACACCTTC. It codes for CASSGGSVPGYTF. This rearrangement joins TRBV5-5 to TRBJ1-2, with a tentative D call TRBD1 (6 bases). Germline lookup yields CDR1 SGHKS and CDR2 YYEKEE (reference sequence). Trimming took off 7 bases at V and 7 bases at J, with 17 bases between the two ends. The CDR3 is 13 amino acids.

The chain combines TRBV19 with TRBJ2-1; possibly TRBD2 for D (6 bases). CDR3 length: 16 residues. Germline V gene sequence: CDR1 LNHDA, CDR2 SQIVND (reference sequence). The V and J ends lost 4 bases and 2 bases respectively, with 15 bases between them. The CDR3 loop is CASSNIPGGTYNEQFF. The DNA for the CDR3 is TGTGCCAGTAGTAATATCCCCGGCGGGACCTACAATGAGCAGTTCTTC.

The chain carries TRBV5-1 and TRBJ2-1; 11 bases map to TRBD1. V lost 5 bases and J lost 8; bases outside the gene matches: 6. The CDR3 totals 14 residues. Looked up from germline, CDR1 is SGHRS and CDR2 is YFSETQ. The CDR3 region is CASRGDRGTDEQFF. DNA for the CDR3: TGCGCCAGCAGAGGGGACAGGGGGACGGATGAGCAGTTCTTC.

V gene TRBV7-9 combines with J gene TRBJ2-4, with 8 bases lining up with TRBD1. Germline V CDR1 and CDR2: SEHNR, FQNEAQ (reference sequence). This CDR3 contains 15 residues. V shed 5 bases, J shed 5 bases, and the junction held 8 bases outside the gene matches. CDR3 nucleotides: TGTGCCAGCAGCCAGTTCCCGGACAGGGAAAACATTCAGTACTTC. Its protein product is CASSQFPDRENIQYF.

The chain uses TRBV7-3 and TRBJ1-6; no clear D. The CDR3 is 15 amino acids. The V and J ends lost 3 bases and 7 bases respectively, with 13 bases between them. CDR1 and CDR2 (germline): SGHTA, FQGTGA. CDR3 nucleotide sequence: TGTGCCAGCAGCTTGCTGGGTGGGTCAAATTCACCCCTCCACTTT. Its protein is CASSLLGGSNSPLHF.

This clonotype was picked up a small number of times. The chain uses TRBV27 and TRBJ2-2, with 9 positions matching TRBD2. CDR1 is MNHEY, CDR2 SMNVEV, per germline (reference sequence). This CDR3 spans 16 amino acids. Trimming at V came to 2 bases and at J to 5 bases, leaving 6 bases not matched to a gene. The CDR3 DNA is TGTGCCAGCAGTTTAGGCGGGAGGGCCAGTACCGGGGAGCTGTTTTTT. It specifies CASSLGGRASTGELFF.

This clonotype was picked up a small number of times. The genes are TRBV19 and TRBJ2-7; 7 bases line up with TRBD2. The CDR3 runs 15 residues. Germline V gives CDR1 LNHDA, CDR2 SQIVND (reference sequence). V shed 6 bases and J 6 bases; nucleotides not matched to a gene: 14. CDR3 sequence: CASSFGPDPGGEQYF. CDR3 nucleotide sequence: TGTGCCAGTAGCTTTGGGCCGGACCCGGGAGGCGAGCAGTACTTC.

V gene TRBV12-3 or TRBV12-4 combines with J gene TRBJ1-1; D is uncertain. Between the trimmed V and J ends, which lost 7 bases and 3 bases, there was a span of 15 bases. The CDR3 contains 14 residues. In DNA, the CDR3 is TGTGCCAGCACCACTCTCCAGGCCTACACTGAAGCTTTCTTT. Its protein product is CASTTLQAYTEAFF.

This clonotype was picked up a small number of times. The chain has TRBV13 and TRBJ2-1; the match to TRBD2 covers 7 bases. Trimming at V came to 4 bases and at J to 5 bases, leaving 8 bases not matched to a gene. The CDR3 consists of 15 residues. Per the germline V gene, CDR1 is PRHDT and CDR2 is FYEKMQ (reference sequence). The CDR3 nucleotides are TGTGCCAGCAGCTCTTCCTGGGAGGGCGACAATGAGCAGTTCTTC. Protein: CASSSSWEGDNEQFF. Drawing the rest from reference TRBV13 and TRBJ2-1, the complete variable domain is AAGVIQSPRHLIKEKRETATLKCYPIPRHDTVYWYQQGPGQDPQFLISFYEKMQSDKGSIPDRFSAQQFSDYHSELNMSSLELGDSALYFCASSSSWEGDNEQFFGPGTRLTVL.

Here the CDR3 reads CASSPTAGGNYEQYF. The CDR3 region has the DNA TGTGCCAGCAGCCCGACAGCGGGGGGGAACTACGAGCAGTACTTC. The V call is TRBV7-8, the J call TRBJ2-7; 10 positions match TRBD2. The CDR3 covers 15 residues. The trim removed 5 bases at V and 3 bases at J, leaving 7 bases unmatched. CDR1 and CDR2 from the germline V gene are SGHVS and FQNEAQ. The full variable domain, its missing parts supplied by reference TRBV7-8 and TRBJ2-7, is GAGVSQSPRYKVAKRGQDVALRCDPISGHVSLFWYQQALGQGPEFLTYFQNEAQLDKSGLPSDRFFAERPEGSVSTLKIQRTQQEDSAVYLCASSPTAGGNYEQYFGPGTRLTVT.

This clonotype was seen a handful of times. CDR3 DNA sequence: TGCAGCGTTGAAGCGACTAGCGGGAGGGCCGGAGGAAACACAGATACGCAGTATTTT. It yields the protein CSVEATSGRAGGNTDTQYF. The chain couples TRBV29-1 to TRBJ2-3, with 14 bases matching TRBD2. Trimming cost V 1 base and J 2 bases; bases outside gene matches: 11. Germline lookup yields CDR1 SQVTM and CDR2 ANQGSEA. CDR3 length: 19 residues.

The chain carries TRBV6-5 and TRBJ1-6, with TRBD1 matching 9 bases. The CDR3 is 15 residues long. Germline V gives CDR1 MNHEY, CDR2 SVGAGI. Unmatched junction bases numbered 8, after V lost 5 bases and J lost 9 bases. CDR3 sequence reads: CASSTETGGVSPLHF. CDR3 DNA: TGTGCCAGCAGTACTGAAACAGGGGGCGTTTCACCCCTCCACTTT.

The chain joins TRBV7-2 to TRBJ2-1; D might be TRBD1 (6 bases). Germline CDR1 and CDR2: SGHTA and FQGNSA. The V end was cut by 5 bases, the J end by 7 bases, with 15 bases between. This CDR3 region has 14 residues. The DNA for the CDR3 is TGTGCCAGCAGCAGGGGACCTAGGGGGAATGAGCAGTTCTTC. It is translated as CASSRGPRGNEQFF.

In its sample, this clonotype was seen a few times. V and J are TRBV5-5 and TRBJ2-2; 7 positions match TRBD2. V trimming: 0 bases; J trimming: 0 bases; junction bases outside the gene matches: 2. Germline V gene data show CDR1 as SGHKS and CDR2 as YYEKEE (reference sequence). This CDR3 is 16 amino acids long. CDR3 in amino acids: CASSLVAGANTGELFF. In DNA, the CDR3 is TGTGCCAGCAGCTTGGTGGCGGGGGCGAACACCGGGGAGCTGTTTTTT.

DNA for the CDR3: TGCGCCAGCAGCGACCCCGGGACTAGCGTGACCGGGGAGCTGTTTTTT. This encodes CASSDPGTSVTGELFF. This sequence joins TRBV5-1 and TRBJ2-2; 10 nucleotides line up with TRBD2. The J segment lost 5 bases and the V segment lost 4 bases, leaving 8 bases of the junction unmatched. The CDR3 extends over 16 amino acids. Germline V gene lookup returns CDR1 SGHRS and CDR2 YFSETQ.

This clonotype appeared a few times. The rearrangement uses TRBV2 and TRBJ2-7; tentatively, D is TRBD2 (5 bases). Trimming cost V 4 bases and J 6 bases, with 13 bases left between them. CDR3 length: 13 residues. The germline gives CDR1 SNHLY, CDR2 FYNNEI. The CDR3 protein is CASSASQGREQYF. CDR3 nucleotides: TGTGCCAGCAGTGCTAGCCAAGGGCGCGAGCAGTACTTC.

The genes are TRBV15 and TRBJ2-7; 10 nucleotides align to TRBD2. Trimming at V came to 0 bases and at J to 1 base, leaving 3 bases not matched to a gene. Germline values: CDR1 LNHNV, CDR2 YYDKDF (reference sequence). There are 16 residues in the CDR3. CDR3 residues: CATSREALAGSYEQYF. The CDR3 region has the DNA TGTGCCACCAGCAGAGAAGCACTAGCGGGGTCCTACGAGCAGTACTTC.